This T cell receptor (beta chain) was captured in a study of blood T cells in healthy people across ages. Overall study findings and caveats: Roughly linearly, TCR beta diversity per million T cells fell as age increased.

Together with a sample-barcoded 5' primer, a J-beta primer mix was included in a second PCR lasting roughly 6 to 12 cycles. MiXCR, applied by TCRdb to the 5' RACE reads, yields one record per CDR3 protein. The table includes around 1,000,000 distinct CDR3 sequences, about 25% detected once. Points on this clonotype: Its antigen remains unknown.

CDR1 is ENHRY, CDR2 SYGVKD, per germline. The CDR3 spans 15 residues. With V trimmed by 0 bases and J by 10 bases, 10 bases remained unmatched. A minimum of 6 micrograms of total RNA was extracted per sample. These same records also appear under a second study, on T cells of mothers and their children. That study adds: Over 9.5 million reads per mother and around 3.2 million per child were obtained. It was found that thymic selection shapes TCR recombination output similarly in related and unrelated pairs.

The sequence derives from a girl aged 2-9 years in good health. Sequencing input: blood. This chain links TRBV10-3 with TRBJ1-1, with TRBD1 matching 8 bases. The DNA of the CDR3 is TGTGCCATCAGTGAGTCCCTGGACAGGGTAGGGGGAGCTTTCTTT. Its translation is CAISESLDRVGGAFF.